A single sample is the source of the 20 T cell receptor beta chains below, sequenced in a study of cytomegalovirus exposure and HLA in healthy donors. Assay: immunoSEQ multiplex PCR; the TCRdb copy retains only in-frame clones and omits some. The sample records a few hundred thousand clones, roughly 90% being singletons. Material for sequencing was PBMCs. Receptors originate from a woman between 18 and 29 years old in good health and CMV-seronegative.

The V gene is TRBV11-2, the J gene TRBJ2-1; 12 positions match TRBD2. This CDR3 contains 13 residues. Trimming took 4 bases from V and 10 from J; bases not matched to a gene: 2. From germline, CDR1 is SGHAT and CDR2 FQNNGV. The CDR3 reads CASSSGTSGEQFF. The CDR3 nucleotides read TGTGCCAGCAGCTCTGGGACTAGCGGGGAGCAGTTCTTC. Filled out from reference TRBV11-2 and TRBJ2-1, the complete variable domain reads EAGVAQSPRYKIIEKRQSVAFWCNPISGHATLYWYQQILGQGPKLLIQFQNNGVVDDSQLPKDRFSAERLKGVDSTLKIQPAKLEDSAVYLCASSSGTSGEQFFGPGTRLTVL.

The rearrangement links TRBV29-1 to TRBJ2-7, with a possible D match to TRBD2 (6 bases). The CDR3 extends over 16 amino acids. Germline CDR1 SQVTM, CDR2 ANQGSEA. The V gene lost 0 bases and the J gene lost 1 base, with 16 bases spanning the gap. CDR3 in amino acids: CSVEDREALGSYEQYF. In DNA form, the CDR3 reads TGCAGCGTTGAAGACAGGGAGGCATTAGGATCCTACGAGCAGTACTTC.

The chain couples TRBV2 to TRBJ2-2; D gene uncertain. This CDR3 spans 16 amino acids. Germline loops: CDR1 SNHLY, CDR2 FYNNEI. V was cut by 1 base and J by 0 bases, with 9 bases left in between. In DNA form, the CDR3 reads TGTGCCAGCAGTGAAGAGTCAGGCGCGAACACCGGGGAGCTGTTTTTT. It specifies CASSEESGANTGELFF.

The V and J genes are TRBV5-1 and TRBJ1-3; 7 bases map to TRBD1. Germline values: CDR1 SGHRS, CDR2 YFSETQ. This CDR3 region has 16 residues. The J segment lost 2 bases and the V segment lost 4 bases, leaving 9 bases of the junction unmatched. The CDR3 DNA is TGCGCCAGCAGCGTGGGGGGACAGAGTCCTGGAAACACCATATATTTT. It is translated as CASSVGGQSPGNTIYF. The full variable domain, with the rest looked up from reference TRBV5-1 and TRBJ1-3, is KAGVTQTPRYLIKTRGQQVTLSCSPISGHRSVSWYQQTPGQGLQFLFEYFSETQRNKGNFPGRFSGRQFSNSRSEMNVSTLELGDSALYLCASSVGGQSPGNTIYFGEGSWLTVV.

The V call is TRBV9, the J call TRBJ2-3; weak D call: TRBD2 (6 bases). V shed 0 bases and J shed 0 bases, with 11 bases lying between them. From germline, CDR1 is SGDLS and CDR2 YYNGEE. The CDR3 contains 16 residues. The CDR3 DNA sequence: TGTGCCAGCAGCGTAGCTGCGGGACTTAGCACAGATACGCAGTATTTT. Residues: CASSVAAGLSTDTQYF.

The chain carries TRBV11-3 and TRBJ2-5; TRBD1 agrees at 9 bases. Trimming cost V 1 base and J 4 bases; bases outside gene matches: 10. This CDR3 is 17 amino acids long. The germline CDR1 and CDR2 sequences are SGHNT and YENEEA. The CDR3 DNA sequence: TGTGCCAGCAGCTTAGGATCTGCACAGGGGGCTTTAGAGACCCAGTACTTC. As protein: CASSLGSAQGALETQYF.

The rearrangement links TRBV29-1 to TRBJ2-1; TRBD2 aligns across 11 bases. CDR1 SQVTM and CDR2 ANQGSEA come from the germline V gene. Trimming took 6 bases from V and 4 from J; bases not matched to a gene: 8. CDR3 length: 15 amino acids. This chain's CDR3 is CSVAKRLAGYNEQFF. The CDR3 region has the DNA TGCAGCGTAGCTAAAAGACTAGCGGGGTACAATGAGCAGTTCTTC.

This sequence joins TRBV14 and TRBJ2-7, with 8 bases aligning to TRBD2. The CDR3 is 17 amino acids. CDR1 and CDR2 from the germline V gene are SGHDN and FVKESK. Trimming at V came to 4 bases and at J to 1 base, leaving 12 bases not matched to a gene. CDR3 amino acids: CASSPLQAGVGSYEQYF. The CDR3, as DNA: TGTGCCAGCAGCCCGCTTCAAGCGGGAGTCGGATCCTACGAGCAGTACTTC.

The V call is TRBV19, the J call TRBJ1-1; D unresolved. Trimming removed 1 base at V and 4 bases at J, with 10 bases between. This CDR3 region has 14 residues. Germline loops: CDR1 LNHDA, CDR2 SQIVND (reference sequence). The CDR3 DNA reads TGTGCCAGTAGTATAGCTCAGTTTGGCACTGAAGCTTTCTTT. Its translation: CASSIAQFGTEAFF.

The chain couples TRBV4-1 to TRBJ2-1, with 7 positions matching TRBD1. Germline trimming cut 4 bases from V and 0 bases from J; bases unmatched to any gene: 0. Germline V CDR1 and CDR2: MGHRA, YSYEKL. This CDR3 has 14 amino acids. CDR3 in DNA: TGCGCCAGCAGCCGACAGGGCTCCTACAATGAGCAGTTCTTC. Translating gives CASSRQGSYNEQFF.

This chain links TRBV29-1 with TRBJ1-1, with 9 bases identical to TRBD1. Germline lookup yields CDR1 SQVTM and CDR2 ANQGSEA. With 5 bases clipped from V and 8 bases from J, the junction kept 9 bases outside the gene matches. The CDR3 has 13 residues. Here the CDR3 reads CSVIQGAFPEAFF. DNA of the CDR3: TGCAGCGTTATACAGGGGGCATTCCCCGAAGCTTTCTTT.

The J gene is TRBJ2-7, the V gene TRBV11-2; 7 nucleotides match TRBD2. CDR1 and CDR2 from the germline V gene are SGHAT and FQNNGV. The CDR3 has 14 amino acids. Trimming removed 5 bases from V and 4 bases from J; junction bases left unmatched: 8. CDR3 residues: CASSEGRVSYEQYF. The CDR3 region has the DNA TGTGCCAGCAGCGAAGGGAGGGTTTCTTACGAGCAGTACTTC.

The V and J genes are TRBV7-3 and TRBJ1-5; 8 nucleotides align to TRBD1. CDR3 size: 16 residues. Germline V gives CDR1 SGHTA, CDR2 FQGTGA. Unmatched junction bases numbered 11, after V lost 5 bases and J lost 5 bases. Here the CDR3 DNA reads TGTGCCAGCAGCCTTGGGACAGGAGGAGACGATCAGCCCCAGCATTTT. Translation: CASSLGTGGDDQPQHF.

The V call is TRBV5-8, the J call TRBJ1-5; 9 bases match TRBD1. From germline, CDR1 is SGHTS and CDR2 YDEGEE. Trimming at V came to 5 bases and at J to 1 base, leaving 1 base not matched to a gene. The CDR3 totals 14 residues. As DNA, the CDR3 is TGTGCCAGCAGAGGGACAGGGAGCAATCAGCCCCAGCATTTT. Translation gives CASRGTGSNQPQHF. Full variable domain (outside the CDR3, taken from reference TRBV5-8 and TRBJ1-5): EAGVTQSPTHLIKTRGQQATLRCSPISGHTSVYWYQQALGLGLQFLLWYDEGEERNRGNFPPRFSGRQFPNYSSELNVNALELEDSALYLCASRGTGSNQPQHFGDGTRLSIL.

The J gene is TRBJ1-2, the V gene TRBV6-5; D not certain. Germline V CDR1 and CDR2: MNHEY, SVGAGI. The length of the CDR3 is 14 residues. V shed 0 bases and J shed 4 bases, with 9 bases lying between them. CDR3 loop: CASSYSPGSYGYTF. DNA of the CDR3: TGTGCCAGCAGTTACTCGCCAGGATCCTATGGCTACACCTTC.

The rearrangement joins TRBV6-5 to TRBJ1-2; 8 nucleotides match TRBD1. CDR3 length: 15 residues. The J segment lost 2 bases and the V segment lost 4 bases, leaving 6 bases of the junction unmatched. CDR1 and CDR2 (germline): MNHEY, SVGAGI. CDR3 amino acids: CASSSGQVPNYGYTF. The DNA for the CDR3 is TGTGCCAGCAGTTCGGGACAGGTTCCCAACTATGGCTACACCTTC.

The CDR3, as DNA: TGTGCCAGCAGTTTTTCAGGGGGCGGGAGCACTGAAGCTTTCTTT. Translated, it gives CASSFSGGGSTEAFF. The chain uses TRBV28 and TRBJ1-1; 8 bases map to TRBD1. Germline assignment: CDR1 MDHEN and CDR2 SYDVKM. The CDR3 covers 15 residues. Trimming took 3 bases from V and 4 from J; bases not matched to a gene: 7.

This chain links TRBV25-1 with TRBJ1-2; D is perhaps TRBD1 (5 bases). Germline assignment: CDR1 MGHDK and CDR2 SYGVNS. Trimming shortened V by 5 bases and J by 5 bases, and 24 bases separated the two germline ends. The CDR3 is made up of 17 amino acids. The CDR3 DNA is TGTGCCAGCAGTCCCCGTAAGGGCAGGGTGGGTGATTATGGCTACACCTTC. Its protein product is CASSPRKGRVGDYGYTF.

This clone was observed a few times. V and J are TRBV4-3 and TRBJ1-5; D is perhaps TRBD1 (6 bases). This CDR3 region has 14 residues. The germline V and J ends were trimmed by 0 bases and 7 bases, with 10 bases remaining between them. The germline gives CDR1 LGHNA, CDR2 YSLEER. CDR3 loop: CASSQDRGGQPQHF. CDR3 DNA sequence: TGCGCCAGCAGCCAAGACAGGGGCGGGCAGCCCCAGCATTTT.

The chain is built from TRBV5-1 and TRBJ1-2, with a weak D call TRBD1 (6 bases). The CDR3 runs 15 residues. V lost 1 base to trimming and J lost 0 bases, with 10 bases between them. The V gene's germline CDR1 is SGHRS and CDR2 YFSETQ. The CDR3 is CASSLTQGANYGYTF. CDR3 nucleotide sequence: TGCGCCAGCAGCTTGACACAGGGCGCTAACTATGGCTACACCTTC.